The clone carrying this T cell receptor beta chain was observed at least ten times. Antigen specificity is unknown. The data were taken from a study of T cell repertoires in cytomegalovirus infection. Study-level results: Cumulated frequencies of public TCR beta families served to identify carriers of CMV plus the relevant HLA.

From the reads, TCRdb called clonotypes with MiXCR, one entry per CDR3 protein. The sample has 70,000 or so distinct CDR3 sequences; 28% are singletons. Specimen: CD8+ T cells from cultured PBMCs, collected from culture after CMV antigen stimulation. The receptor was derived from a human donor in good health (CMV status not recorded). Some clones in this sample may be carry-over from other donors' samples.

In DNA form, the CDR3 reads TGTGCCAGCAGCTTTGGACAGCAAGAGACCCAGTACTTC. This codes for CASSFGQQETQYF. The chain joins TRBV7-2 to TRBJ2-5, with D possibly being TRBD1 (6 bases). Germline V lookup: CDR1 SGHTA, CDR2 FQGNSA. The V gene lost 3 bases and the J gene lost 2 bases, with 7 bases spanning the gap. The CDR3 is 13 residues long.